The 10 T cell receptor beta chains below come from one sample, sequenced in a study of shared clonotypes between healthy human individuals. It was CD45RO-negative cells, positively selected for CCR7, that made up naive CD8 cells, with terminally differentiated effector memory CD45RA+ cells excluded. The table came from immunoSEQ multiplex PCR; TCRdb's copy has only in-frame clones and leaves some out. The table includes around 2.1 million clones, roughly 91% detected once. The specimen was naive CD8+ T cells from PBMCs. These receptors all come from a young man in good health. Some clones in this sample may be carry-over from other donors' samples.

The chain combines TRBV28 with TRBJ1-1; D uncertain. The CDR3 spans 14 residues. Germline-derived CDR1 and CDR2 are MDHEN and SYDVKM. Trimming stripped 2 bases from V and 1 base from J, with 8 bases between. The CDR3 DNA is TGTGCCAGCAGTTTAAAGTCAGGGAACACTGAAGCTTTCTTT. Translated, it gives CASSLKSGNTEAFF.

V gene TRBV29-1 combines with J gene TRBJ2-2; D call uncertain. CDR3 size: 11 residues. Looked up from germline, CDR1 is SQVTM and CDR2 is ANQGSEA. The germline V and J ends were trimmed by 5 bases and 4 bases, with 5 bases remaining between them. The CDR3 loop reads CSVRITGELFF. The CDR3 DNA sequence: TGCAGCGTTAGAATCACCGGGGAGCTGTTTTTT.

The CDR3 nucleotides read TGTGCCAGCAGCCCTCGGACTAGCGGGAGGGCCTACGAGCAGTACTTC. This gives the protein CASSPRTSGRAYEQYF. The chain recombines TRBV13 with TRBJ2-7, with 15 bases that match TRBD2. The germline V gene encodes CDR1 PRHDT and CDR2 FYEKMQ (reference sequence). After removal of 5 bases from V and 2 bases from J, the junction contained 4 bases not matched to a gene. This CDR3 comprises 16 residues.

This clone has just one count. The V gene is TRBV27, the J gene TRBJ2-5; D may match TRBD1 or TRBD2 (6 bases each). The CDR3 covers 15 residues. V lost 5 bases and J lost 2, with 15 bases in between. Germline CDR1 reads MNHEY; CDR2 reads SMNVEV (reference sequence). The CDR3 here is CASSPNRGLQETQYF. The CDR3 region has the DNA TGTGCCAGCAGTCCCAATCGGGGGCTGCAAGAGACCCAGTACTTC.

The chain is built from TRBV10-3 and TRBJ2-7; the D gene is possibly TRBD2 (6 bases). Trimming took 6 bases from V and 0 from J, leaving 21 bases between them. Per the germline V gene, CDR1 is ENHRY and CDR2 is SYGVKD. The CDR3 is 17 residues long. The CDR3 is CAISGPAGQLSSYEQYF. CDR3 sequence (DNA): TGTGCCATCAGCGGACCCGCGGGGCAGCTAAGCTCCTACGAGCAGTACTTC.

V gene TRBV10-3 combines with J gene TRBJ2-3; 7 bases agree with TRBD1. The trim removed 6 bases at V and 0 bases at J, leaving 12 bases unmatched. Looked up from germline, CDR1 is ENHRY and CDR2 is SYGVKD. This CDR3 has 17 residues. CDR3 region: CAISLSRDSPSTDTQYF. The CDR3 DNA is TGTGCCATCAGCCTTTCCCGGGACAGCCCTAGCACAGATACGCAGTATTTT.

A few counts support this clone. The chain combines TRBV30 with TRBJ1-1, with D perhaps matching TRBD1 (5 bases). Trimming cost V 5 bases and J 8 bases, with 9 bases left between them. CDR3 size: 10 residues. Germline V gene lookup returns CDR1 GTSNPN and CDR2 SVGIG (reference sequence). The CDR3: CAWYGGEAFF. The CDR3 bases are TGTGCCTGGTATGGGGGGGAAGCTTTCTTT.

For the CDR3, the DNA is TGTGCCAGCAGCTTAGTCTTGGGCAGGGGCAACGAGCAGTACTTC. Protein: CASSLVLGRGNEQYF. This chain uses TRBV7-2 with TRBJ2-7; maybe TRBD1 (6 bases). Germline CDR1 reads SGHTA; CDR2 reads FQGNSA. Trimming removed 1 base from V and 5 bases from J, with 15 bases in between. The CDR3 runs 15 residues.

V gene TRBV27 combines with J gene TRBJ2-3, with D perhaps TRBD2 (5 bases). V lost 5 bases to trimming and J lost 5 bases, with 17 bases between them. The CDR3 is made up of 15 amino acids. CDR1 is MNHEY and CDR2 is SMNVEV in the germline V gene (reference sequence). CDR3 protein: CASSDLGLAEDTQYF. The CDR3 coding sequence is TGTGCCAGCAGTGATCTCGGACTCGCTGAAGATACGCAGTATTTT.

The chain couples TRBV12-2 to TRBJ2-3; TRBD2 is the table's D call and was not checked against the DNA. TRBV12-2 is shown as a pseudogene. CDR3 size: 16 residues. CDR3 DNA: TGTGCAAGTCGCCCCAGACTAGCGGGAGCCACAGATACGCAGTATTTT. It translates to CASRPRLAGATDTQYF.